This TCR beta chain was identified in a study of siplizumab effects on memory and regulatory T cells. Germline values: CDR1 SGHAT, CDR2 FQNNGV. Trimming removed 5 bases from V and 2 bases from J, with 19 bases in between. The CDR3 sequence is 16 residues long. Only in-frame clones appear in the TCRdb table, and some are missing; sequencing was by immunoSEQ multiplex PCR. The sample holds 100,000 or so clones, around 94% seen once. The sequenced sample was non-Treg CD4+ T cells sorted from blood. The TCR sequence derives from a human donor in good health. The chain employs TRBV11-2 and TRBJ2-7; D may correspond to TRBD1 or TRBD2 (7 bases each). In DNA form, the CDR3 reads TGTGCCAGCAGCCCCAGGGGGGGGATAGGGGCCTACGAGCAGTACTTC. It is translated as CASSPRGGIGAYEQYF.